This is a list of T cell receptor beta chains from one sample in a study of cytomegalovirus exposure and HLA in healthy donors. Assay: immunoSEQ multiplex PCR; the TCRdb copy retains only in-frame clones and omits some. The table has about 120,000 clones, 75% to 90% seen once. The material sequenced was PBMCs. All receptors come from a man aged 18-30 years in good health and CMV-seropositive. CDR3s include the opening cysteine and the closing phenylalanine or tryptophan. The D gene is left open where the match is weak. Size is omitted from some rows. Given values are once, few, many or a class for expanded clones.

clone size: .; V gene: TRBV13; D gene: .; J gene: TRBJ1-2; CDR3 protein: CASSPSTGPYGYTF; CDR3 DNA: TGTGCCAGCAGCCCAAGCACAGGACCCTATGGCTACACCTTC
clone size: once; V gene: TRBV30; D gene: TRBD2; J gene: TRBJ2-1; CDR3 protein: CAWSQPGGSYNEQFF; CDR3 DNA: TGTGCCTGGAGTCAGCCGGGGGGGTCCTACAATGAGCAGTTCTTC
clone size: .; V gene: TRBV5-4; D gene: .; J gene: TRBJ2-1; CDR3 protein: CASSLSELYNEQFF; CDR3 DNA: TGTGCCAGCAGCTTGTCCGAACTCTACAATGAGCAGTTCTTC
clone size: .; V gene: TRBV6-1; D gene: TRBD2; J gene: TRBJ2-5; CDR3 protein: CASSDFSGGTQYF; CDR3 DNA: TGTGCCAGCAGTGATTTTTCGGGGGGGACCCAGTACTTC
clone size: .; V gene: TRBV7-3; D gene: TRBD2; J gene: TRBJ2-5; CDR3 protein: CASSLGGDEYETQYF; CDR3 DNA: TGTGCCAGCAGCTTAGGGGGGGACGAGTATGAGACCCAGTACTTC
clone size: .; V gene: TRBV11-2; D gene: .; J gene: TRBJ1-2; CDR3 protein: CASSLDGRGYDGYTF; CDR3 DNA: TGTGCCAGCAGCTTAGATGGTAGGGGATATGATGGCTACACCTTC
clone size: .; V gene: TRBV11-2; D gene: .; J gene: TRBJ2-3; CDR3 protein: CAGNTEEVVGDTQYF; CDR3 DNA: TGTGCCGGGAATACCGAGGAGGTGGTTGGAGATACGCAGTATTTT
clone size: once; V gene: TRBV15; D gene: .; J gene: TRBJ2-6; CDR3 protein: CATKRSGANVLTF; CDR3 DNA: TGTGCCACCAAGCGCTCTGGGGCCAACGTCCTGACTTTC
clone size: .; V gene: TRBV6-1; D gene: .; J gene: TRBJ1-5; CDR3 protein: CASSEDPPGTLYSNQPQHF; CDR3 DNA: TGTGCCAGCAGTGAAGACCCGCCAGGGACTTTATATAGCAATCAGCCCCAGCATTTT
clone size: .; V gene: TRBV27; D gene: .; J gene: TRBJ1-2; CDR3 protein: CASSFSQTGPHGYTF; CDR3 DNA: TGTGCCAGCAGTTTTTCCCAGACAGGTCCTCATGGCTACACCTTC
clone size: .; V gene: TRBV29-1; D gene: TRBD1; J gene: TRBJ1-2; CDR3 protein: CSVDPGQGGYGYTF; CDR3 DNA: TGCAGCGTTGACCCGGGACAGGGGGGCTATGGCTACACCTTC
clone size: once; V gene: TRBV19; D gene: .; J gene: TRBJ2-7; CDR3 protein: CASSPDAGNYEQYF; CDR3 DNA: TGTGCCAGTAGTCCCGACGCGGGGAATTACGAGCAGTACTTC
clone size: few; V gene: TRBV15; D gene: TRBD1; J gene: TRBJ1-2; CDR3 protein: CATSINRGQNYGYTF; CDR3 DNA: TGTGCCACCAGCATAAACAGGGGGCAAAACTATGGCTACACCTTC
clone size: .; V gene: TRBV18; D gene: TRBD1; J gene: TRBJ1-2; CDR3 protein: CASSPRDRVDYGYTF; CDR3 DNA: TGTGCCAGCTCACCCCGGGACAGGGTTGACTATGGCTACACCTTC
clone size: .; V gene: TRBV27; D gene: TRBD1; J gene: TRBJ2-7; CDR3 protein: CASSLLGTDGFQYF; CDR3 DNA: TGTGCCAGCAGTTTATTAGGGACAGACGGATTTCAGTACTTC
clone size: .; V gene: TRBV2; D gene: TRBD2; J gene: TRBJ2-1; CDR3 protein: CANSRGGSYNEQFF; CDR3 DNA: TGTGCCAACTCACGGGGGGGCTCCTACAATGAGCAGTTCTTC
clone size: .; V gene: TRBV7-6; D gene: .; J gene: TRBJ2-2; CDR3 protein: CATPSEDMGGELFF; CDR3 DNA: TGTGCCACCCCGTCCGAAGACATGGGCGGGGAGCTGTTTTTT
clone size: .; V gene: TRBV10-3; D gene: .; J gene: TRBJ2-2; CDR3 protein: CASTGSANTGELFF; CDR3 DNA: TGTGCCTCCACAGGGAGCGCAAACACCGGGGAGCTGTTTTTT
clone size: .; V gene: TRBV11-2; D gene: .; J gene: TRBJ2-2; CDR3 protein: CASRQGNANTGELFF; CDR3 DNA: TGTGCCAGCAGGCAGGGAAACGCGAACACCGGGGAGCTGTTTTTT
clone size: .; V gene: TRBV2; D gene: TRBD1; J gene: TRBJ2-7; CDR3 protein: CASSPGQGTGEQYF; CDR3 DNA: TGTGCCAGCAGTCCGGGACAGGGGACGGGGGAGCAGTACTTC
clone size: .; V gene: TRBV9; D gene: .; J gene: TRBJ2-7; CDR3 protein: CASSAGDASSYEQYF; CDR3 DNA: TGTGCCAGCAGCGCGGGGGACGCGAGCTCCTACGAGCAGTACTTC
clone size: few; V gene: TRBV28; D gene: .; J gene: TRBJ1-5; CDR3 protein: CASSLAGGNQPQHF; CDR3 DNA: TGTGCCAGCAGTCTAGCCGGGGGAAATCAGCCCCAGCATTTT
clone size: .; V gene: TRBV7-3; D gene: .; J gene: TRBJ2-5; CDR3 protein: CASSREGGGLETQYF; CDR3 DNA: TGTGCCAGCAGCCGTGAGGGGGGGGGCCTAGAGACCCAGTACTTC
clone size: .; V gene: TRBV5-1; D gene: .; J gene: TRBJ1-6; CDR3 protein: CASSLGDFLGSYNSPLHF; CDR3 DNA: TGCGCCAGCAGCTTAGGGGATTTTCTCGGGAGCTATAATTCACCCCTCCACTTT
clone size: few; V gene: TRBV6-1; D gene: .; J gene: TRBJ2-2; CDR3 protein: CASSDRGGARDTGELFF; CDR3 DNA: TGTGCCAGCAGTGATCGAGGGGGGGCGCGGGACACCGGGGAGCTGTTTTTT
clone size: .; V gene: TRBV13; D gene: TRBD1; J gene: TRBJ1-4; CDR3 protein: CASSSDGQGDEKLFF; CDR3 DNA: TGTGCCAGCAGCTCAGACGGACAGGGAGACGAAAAACTGTTTTTT
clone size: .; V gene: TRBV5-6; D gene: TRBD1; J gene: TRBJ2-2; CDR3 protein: CASSLRQGSANTGELFF; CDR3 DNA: TGTGCCAGCAGCTTGCGACAGGGGAGTGCGAACACCGGGGAGCTGTTTTTT
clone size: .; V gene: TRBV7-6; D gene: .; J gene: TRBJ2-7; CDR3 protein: CASSLTDEQYF; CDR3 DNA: TGTGCCAGCAGCTTGACAGACGAGCAGTACTTC
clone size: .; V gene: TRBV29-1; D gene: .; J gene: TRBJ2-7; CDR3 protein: CSVVLGTSSYEQYF; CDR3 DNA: TGCAGCGTTGTCCTGGGGACTTCCTCCTACGAGCAGTACTTC
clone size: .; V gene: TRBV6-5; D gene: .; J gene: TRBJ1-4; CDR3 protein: CASSPGQGGEKLFF; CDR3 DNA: TGTGCCAGCAGTCCTGGGCAGGGAGGCGAAAAACTGTTTTTT
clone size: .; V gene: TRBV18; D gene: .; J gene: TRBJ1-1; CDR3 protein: CASSLRGPLNTEAFF; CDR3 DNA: TGTGCCAGCTCACTCCGCGGGCCTTTGAACACTGAAGCTTTCTTT
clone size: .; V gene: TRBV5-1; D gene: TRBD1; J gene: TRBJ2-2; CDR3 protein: CASSLEGTVPRGELFF; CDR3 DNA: TGCGCCAGCAGCTTGGAGGGGACAGTCCCAAGGGGGGAGCTGTTTTTT
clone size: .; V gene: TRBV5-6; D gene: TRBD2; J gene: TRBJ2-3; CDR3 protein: CASSLRLAGGPRGDTQYF; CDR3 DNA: TGTGCCAGCAGCTTACGACTAGCGGGGGGGCCGCGTGGAGATACGCAGTATTTT
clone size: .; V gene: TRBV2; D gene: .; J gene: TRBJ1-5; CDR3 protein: CASSDLVLKADQPQHF; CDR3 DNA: TGTGCCAGCAGTGATTTAGTTTTAAAAGCCGATCAGCCCCAGCATTTT
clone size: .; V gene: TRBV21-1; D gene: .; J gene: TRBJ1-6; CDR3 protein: CASSEWTVNSPLHF; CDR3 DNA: TGTGCCAGCAGCGAGTGGACAGTTAATTCACCCCTCCACTTT
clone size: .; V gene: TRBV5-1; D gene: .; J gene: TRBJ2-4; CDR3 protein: CASSVAETGNIQYF; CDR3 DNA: TGCGCCAGCAGCGTTGCCGAGACAGGAAACATTCAGTACTTC
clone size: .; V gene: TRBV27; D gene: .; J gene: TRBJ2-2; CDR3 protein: CASRGGTGELFF; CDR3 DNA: TGTGCCAGCAGAGGGGGAACCGGGGAGCTGTTTTTT
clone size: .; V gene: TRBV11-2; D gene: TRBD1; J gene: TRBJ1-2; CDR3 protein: CASSLVRGTDNYGYTF; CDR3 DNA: TGTGCCAGCAGCTTAGTCCGTGGGACAGATAACTATGGCTACACCTTC
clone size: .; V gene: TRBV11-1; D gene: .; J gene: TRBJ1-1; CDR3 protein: CASSTQGPNTEAFF; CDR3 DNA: TGTGCCAGCAGCACACAGGGCCCCAACACTGAAGCTTTCTTT
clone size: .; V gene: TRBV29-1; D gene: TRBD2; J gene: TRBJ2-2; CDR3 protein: CSVRKGGGNTGELFF; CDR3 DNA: TGCAGCGTTAGAAAGGGCGGGGGGAACACCGGGGAGCTGTTTTTT
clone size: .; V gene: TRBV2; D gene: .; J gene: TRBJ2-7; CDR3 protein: CASRIGGGERSSYEQYF; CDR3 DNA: TGTGCCAGCAGAATCGGAGGGGGCGAGAGAAGCTCCTACGAGCAGTACTTC